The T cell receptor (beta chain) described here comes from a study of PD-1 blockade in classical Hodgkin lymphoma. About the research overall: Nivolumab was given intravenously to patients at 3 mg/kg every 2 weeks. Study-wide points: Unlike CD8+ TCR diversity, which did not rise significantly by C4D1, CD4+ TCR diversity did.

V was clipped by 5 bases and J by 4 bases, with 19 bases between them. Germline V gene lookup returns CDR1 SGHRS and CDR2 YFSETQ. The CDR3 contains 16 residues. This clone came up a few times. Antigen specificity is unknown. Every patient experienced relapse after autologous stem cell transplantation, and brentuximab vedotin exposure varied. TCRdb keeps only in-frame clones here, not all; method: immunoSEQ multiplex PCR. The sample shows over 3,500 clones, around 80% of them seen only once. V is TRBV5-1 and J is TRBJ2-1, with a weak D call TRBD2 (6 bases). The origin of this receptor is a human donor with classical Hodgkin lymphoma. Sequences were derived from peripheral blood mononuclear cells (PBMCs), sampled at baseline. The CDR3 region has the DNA TGCGCCAGCAGACCCGGCGGGGCGGAAGCTTACAATGAGCAGTTCTTC. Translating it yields CASRPGGAEAYNEQFF.